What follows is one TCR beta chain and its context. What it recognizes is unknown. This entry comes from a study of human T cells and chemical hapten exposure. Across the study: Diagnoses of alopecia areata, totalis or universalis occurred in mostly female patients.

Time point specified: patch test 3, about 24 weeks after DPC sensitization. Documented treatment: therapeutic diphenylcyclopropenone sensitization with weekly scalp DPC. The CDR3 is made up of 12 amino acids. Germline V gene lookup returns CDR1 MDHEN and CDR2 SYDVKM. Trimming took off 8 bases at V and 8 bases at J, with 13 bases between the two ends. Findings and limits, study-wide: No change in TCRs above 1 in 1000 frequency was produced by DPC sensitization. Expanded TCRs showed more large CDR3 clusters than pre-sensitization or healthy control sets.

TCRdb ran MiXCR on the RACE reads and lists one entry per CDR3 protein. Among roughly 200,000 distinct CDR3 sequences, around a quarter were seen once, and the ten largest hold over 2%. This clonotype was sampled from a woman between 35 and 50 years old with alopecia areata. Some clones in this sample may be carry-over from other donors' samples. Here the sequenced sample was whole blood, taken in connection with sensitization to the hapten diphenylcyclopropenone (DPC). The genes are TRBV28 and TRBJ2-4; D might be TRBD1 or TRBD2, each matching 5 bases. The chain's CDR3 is CASSPGQDIQYF. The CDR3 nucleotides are TGTGCCAGCTCCCCGGGGCAGGACATTCAGTACTTC.